The 32 T cell receptor beta chains listed next were all sequenced from one sample in a study of blood T cell repertoires in COVID-19. TCRdb's copy holds only in-frame clones and misses some; the assay was immunoSEQ multiplex PCR. Among some 190,000 clones listed, approximately 86% were seen once. Specimen: peripheral blood. The receptors here all came from a woman aged 80 or older with active or convalescent COVID-19.

The CDR3 sequence: CASSRMDSIYGYTF. The CDR3 DNA reads TGTGCCAGCAGTCGCATGGACAGTATTTATGGCTACACCTTC. V is TRBV2 and J is TRBJ1-2, with TRBD1 as a possible D gene (6 bases). V was cut by 5 bases and J by 5 bases, with 15 bases left in between. The germline gives CDR1 SNHLY, CDR2 FYNNEI. The CDR3 spans 14 residues.

The rearrangement joins TRBV29-1 to TRBJ1-2; D is perhaps TRBD1 (5 bases). Germline V gene lookup returns CDR1 SQVTM and CDR2 ANQGSEA. Trimming pared 7 bases from V and 7 bases from J, leaving 16 bases between. CDR3 size: 12 residues. The CDR3 sequence: CSGGGQGGGYTF. Written as DNA, the CDR3 is TGCAGCGGGGGGGGTCAGGGCGGTGGCTACACCTTC.

The V gene is TRBV30, the J gene TRBJ1-5; D not resolved. Between the trimmed V and J ends, which lost 4 bases and 3 bases, there was a span of 10 bases. This CDR3 is 13 amino acids long. Germline V gene sequence: CDR1 GTSNPN, CDR2 SVGIG (reference sequence). CDR3 sequence (DNA): TGTGCCTGGACGGAGAGCTACAATCAGCCCCAGCATTTT. Translating it yields CAWTESYNQPQHF.

This sequence joins TRBV3-1 (or the pseudogene TRBV3-2) and TRBJ1-5; D is ambiguous. The CDR3 has 16 residues. Trimming removed 2 bases at V and 0 bases at J, with 11 bases between. CDR1 and CDR2 (germline): LGHDT, YNNKEL (reference sequence). The CDR3 reads CASSQLGIGSNQPQHF. The DNA of the CDR3 is TGTGCCAGCAGCCAATTGGGCATTGGTAGCAATCAGCCCCAGCATTTT.

The chain employs TRBV6-5 and TRBJ2-1; a weak D match, TRBD1 (5 bases). This CDR3 is 15 amino acids long. Germline CDR1 reads MNHEY; CDR2 reads SVGAGI. With 8 bases removed from V and 4 bases from J, the gap between germline ends came to 18 bases. This CDR3 reads CASSSGAGAYNEQFF. Written as DNA, the CDR3 is TGTGCCAGCTCTTCTGGGGCAGGCGCATACAATGAGCAGTTCTTC.

V is TRBV19 and J is TRBJ2-3, with TRBD2 matching over 9 bases. Germline values: CDR1 LNHDA, CDR2 SQIVND (reference sequence). The CDR3 consists of 14 residues. The junction had 5 bases not matched to a gene; V was cut back by 10 bases and J by 0 bases. CDR3 amino acids: CATDTSGSTDTQYF. The CDR3 DNA is TGTGCCACAGATACTAGCGGGAGCACAGATACGCAGTATTTT.

This clone was recorded a few times. CDR3 DNA: TGCAGTGCTAGAATCGGCTATGGCTACACCTTC. This sequence encodes CSARIGYGYTF. The chain is built from TRBV20-1 and TRBJ1-2; D call uncertain. The CDR3 loop spans 11 amino acids. The V gene lost 2 bases and the J gene lost 4 bases, with 5 bases spanning the gap. Germline CDR1 and CDR2: DFQATT and SNEGSKA (reference sequence).

This clone was observed a handful of times. The J gene is TRBJ2-2, the V gene TRBV11-2, with D unclear. CDR3 size: 13 residues. Germline V gene lookup returns CDR1 SGHAT and CDR2 FQNNGV. V gave up 1 base and J gave up 9 bases, with 9 bases separating them. CDR3 protein: CASSLVRSRELFF. The CDR3 region has the DNA TGTGCCAGCAGCTTAGTGAGGAGCAGGGAGCTGTTTTTT.

V is TRBV7-3 and J is TRBJ1-1, with 8 nucleotides matching TRBD1. The CDR3 extends over 13 amino acids. V shed 5 bases and J 4 bases; nucleotides not matched to a gene: 3. Germline-derived CDR1 and CDR2 are SGHTA and FQGTGA. Here the CDR3 DNA reads TGTGCCAGCAGCACACAGGGGGGCACTGAAGCTTTCTTT. It codes for CASSTQGGTEAFF.

This sequence joins TRBV7-3 and TRBJ1-1; D call uncertain. Germline V gene data show CDR1 as SGHTA and CDR2 as FQGTGA. The CDR3 is 13 amino acids. The V end lost 3 bases, the J end lost 4 bases, and 9 bases lay between the germline ends. The CDR3 nucleotides are TGTGCCAGCAGCTTTTCCCTCCCCACTGAAGCTTTCTTT. Amino acids: CASSFSLPTEAFF. Complete variable domain (other parts from reference TRBV7-3 and TRBJ1-1): GAGVSQTPSNKVTEKGKYVELRCDPISGHTALYWYRQSLGQGPEFLIYFQGTGAADDSGLPNDRFFAVRPEGSVSTLKIQRTERGDSAVYLCASSFSLPTEAFFGQGTRLTVV.

This clone was seen a handful of times. The V call is TRBV28, the J call TRBJ1-1, with D perhaps matching TRBD1 (6 bases). The CDR3 extends over 14 amino acids. CDR1 and CDR2 (germline): MDHEN, SYDVKM. V gave up 6 bases and J gave up 5 bases, with 16 bases separating them. The CDR3 sequence is CASRPGGGLTEAFF. The DNA for the CDR3 is TGTGCCAGCAGACCTGGGGGGGGGCTTACTGAAGCTTTCTTT.

J is TRBJ2-1 and V is TRBV10-3; TRBD2 aligns across 8 bases. The CDR3 is 15 amino acids. V was pared by 0 bases and J by 5 bases, with 3 bases of the junction left unmatched. The germline CDR1 and CDR2 sequences are ENHRY and SYGVKD. CDR3 DNA: TGTGCCATCAGTGAGTCACCAGCGGGGGACAATGAGCAGTTCTTC. Protein product: CAISESPAGDNEQFF.

This chain connects TRBV6-1 to TRBJ1-1; TRBD1 agrees at 7 bases. The CDR3 totals 14 residues. V lost 2 bases, J lost 5 bases, and 5 bases stayed unmatched. CDR1 MNHNS and CDR2 SASEGT come from the germline V gene. CDR3 sequence (DNA): TGTGCCAGCAGTGAACCTACAGGGGTAACTGAAGCTTTCTTT. It encodes CASSEPTGVTEAFF.

V and J are TRBV12-5 and TRBJ2-2, with a weak D call TRBD2 (5 bases). Germline CDR1 and CDR2: LGHNT and FRNRAP. The CDR3 runs 13 residues. Deletions cut 3 bases from V and 7 bases from J, with 9 bases between. The CDR3 nucleotides read TGTGCTAGTGGTTTTTCGGGGAACGGGGAGCTGTTTTTT. Its translation is CASGFSGNGELFF.

This chain connects TRBV7-9 to TRBJ1-4; 9 positions agree with TRBD1. V gave up 5 bases and J gave up 5 bases; unmatched junction bases: 9. CDR1 SEHNR and CDR2 FQNEAQ come from the germline V gene (reference sequence). CDR3 length: 16 residues. CDR3 loop: CASSKGQGRTNEKLFF. In DNA form, the CDR3 reads TGTGCCAGCAGCAAGGGACAGGGTAGGACGAATGAAAAACTGTTTTTT. Together with reference TRBV7-9 and TRBJ1-4, the CDR3 gives the full variable domain: DTGVSQNPRHKITKRGQNVTFRCDPISEHNRLYWYRQTLGQGPEFLTYFQNEAQLEKSRLLSDRFSAERPKGSFSTLEIQRTEQGDSAMYLCASSKGQGRTNEKLFFGSGTQLSVL.

V gene TRBV6-5 combines with J gene TRBJ2-7, with D perhaps TRBD1 (5 bases). Germline values: CDR1 MNHEY, CDR2 SVGAGI. CDR3 length: 15 residues. V was pared by 6 bases and J by 0 bases, with 15 bases between. The CDR3 bases are TGTGCCAGCAGCCTTATAGGGGTTAGCTCCTACGAGCAGTACTTC. Its translation: CASSLIGVSSYEQYF.

This clone has more than one count but fewer than ten. The chain links TRBV28 to TRBJ2-3; the match to TRBD2 covers 8 bases. J gave up 0 bases and V 2 bases, and 13 bases lay outside the gene matches. Germline CDR1 MDHEN, CDR2 SYDVKM. CDR3 length equals 19 residues. The CDR3 DNA follows: TGTGCCAGCAGTTTAGCTAGCGGGTCCTTCATTTCTAGCACAGATACGCAGTATTTT. Its protein is CASSLASGSFISSTDTQYF. The full variable domain, rest sourced from reference TRBV28 and TRBJ2-3, is DVKVTQSSRYLVKRTGEKVFLECVQDMDHENMFWYRQDPGLGLRLIYFSYDVKMKEKGDIPEGYSVSREKKERFSLILESASTNQTSMYLCASSLASGSFISSTDTQYFGPGTRLTVL.

V is TRBV9 and J is TRBJ1-2, with D possibly being TRBD1 (6 bases). The CDR3 is made up of 14 amino acids. Trimming removed 4 bases from V and 8 bases from J, with 18 bases in between. Per germline, CDR1 SGDLS and CDR2 YYNGEE. This CDR3 reads CASSPTWTDWGYTF. Written as DNA, the CDR3 is TGTGCCAGCAGCCCCACGTGGACAGATTGGGGCTACACCTTC.

This clone was picked up a small number of times. The V call is TRBV5-1, the J call TRBJ2-7; 8 bases line up with TRBD1. Germline V gene sequence: CDR1 SGHRS, CDR2 YFSETQ. The CDR3 is 14 amino acids. V lost 4 bases and J lost 5; bases outside the gene matches: 8. As DNA, the CDR3 is TGCGCCAGCAGCCTGACAGGGGCTTTCAACGAGCAGTACTTC. Translation: CASSLTGAFNEQYF.

J is TRBJ1-2 and V is TRBV7-2, with 10 bases that match TRBD1. The CDR3 runs 14 residues. With V trimmed by 5 bases and J by 7 bases, 7 bases remained unmatched. Germline assignment: CDR1 SGHTA and CDR2 FQGNSA. The CDR3 spells CASSIRQGAGGYTF. Written as DNA, the CDR3 is TGTGCCAGCAGCATCCGACAGGGGGCCGGTGGCTACACCTTC.

The chain employs TRBV7-3 and TRBJ2-3, with 11 bases aligning to TRBD2. The germline V gene has CDR1 SGHTA and CDR2 FQGTGA. The J segment lost 2 bases and the V segment lost 4 bases, leaving 5 bases of the junction unmatched. The CDR3 is made up of 16 amino acids. In DNA form, the CDR3 reads TGTGCCAGCAGCTCGGGACTAGCGGATTACACAGATACGCAGTATTTT. Amino acid sequence: CASSSGLADYTDTQYF.

This clone appeared a few times. The chain links TRBV29-1 to TRBJ2-7, with 10 bases aligning to TRBD2. This CDR3 region has 12 residues. Trimming cost V 5 bases and J 5 bases; bases outside gene matches: 3. Looked up from germline, CDR1 is SQVTM and CDR2 is ANQGSEA. The CDR3 DNA sequence: TGCAGCGTTCCGGGACTAGCGAACGAGCAGTACTTC. It translates to CSVPGLANEQYF.

The chain has TRBV21-1 and TRBJ1-5; whether TRBD1, the table's D call, matches the DNA was not checked. TRBV21-1 is annotated as a pseudogene. The CDR3 consists of 18 residues. CDR3 in amino acids: CASSPDEGERGINQPQHF. The CDR3 nucleotides read TGTGCCAGCAGCCCCGACGAGGGGGAAAGGGGTATCAATCAGCCCCAGCATTTT.

This chain links TRBV2 with TRBJ1-5, with D possibly being TRBD1 (5 bases). Germline values: CDR1 SNHLY, CDR2 FYNNEI. The V end lost 6 bases, the J end lost 4 bases, and 13 bases lay between the germline ends. The CDR3 sequence is 14 residues long. The CDR3 region has the DNA TGTGCCAGCAGGCGGGGGGAAGGGAATCAGCCCCAGCATTTT. Translated: CASRRGEGNQPQHF.

The chain's CDR3 is CASSYGQGGEKLFF. CDR3 in DNA: TGTGCCAGCAGTTACGGGCAGGGGGGTGAAAAACTGTTTTTT. The chain carries TRBV6-6 and TRBJ1-4; the match to TRBD1 covers 7 bases. Trimming at V came to 2 bases and at J to 7 bases, leaving 4 bases not matched to a gene. The CDR3 spans 14 residues. The germline V gene has CDR1 MNHNY and CDR2 SVGAGI (reference sequence).

The genes are TRBV30 and TRBJ1-1; TRBD1 agrees at 7 bases. V shed 5 bases, J shed 1 base, and the junction held 4 bases outside the gene matches. CDR1 GTSNPN and CDR2 SVGIG come from the germline V gene (reference sequence). The CDR3 consists of 13 residues. CDR3 nucleotides: TGTGCCTGGGACAGGGTGGAGAACACTGAAGCTTTCTTT. This gives the protein CAWDRVENTEAFF.

The rearrangement joins TRBV7-9 to TRBJ1-3; D not certain. CDR1 SEHNR and CDR2 FQNEAQ come from the germline V gene (reference sequence). V was clipped by 2 bases and J by 2 bases, with 10 bases between them. The CDR3 runs to 15 residues. As DNA, the CDR3 is TGTGCCAGCAGCTTAACAGTAGGTACTGGAAACACCATATATTTT. Translation: CASSLTVGTGNTIYF.

The chain recombines TRBV27 with TRBJ1-2; D not resolved. V lost 8 bases and J 8 bases, leaving 12 bases between the germline ends. The germline V gene encodes CDR1 MNHEY and CDR2 SMNVEV (reference sequence). The CDR3 length is 11 residues. DNA of the CDR3: TGTGCCAGCTATCTATGGTCCGGCTACACCTTC. Amino acids: CASYLWSGYTF.

This clone has just one count. The J gene is TRBJ2-2, the V gene TRBV5-1, with 12 bases aligning to TRBD2. The trim removed 7 bases at V and 5 bases at J, leaving 0 bases unmatched. The CDR3 is 13 amino acids. The germline CDR1 and CDR2 sequences are SGHRS and YFSETQ. CDR3 residues: CASGLAGTGELFF. The CDR3 DNA sequence: TGCGCCAGCGGACTAGCGGGAACCGGGGAGCTGTTTTTT.

V is TRBV20-1 and J is TRBJ1-2; D remains unclear. The CDR3 length is 11 residues. Trimming removed 1 base from V and 6 bases from J, with 6 bases in between. Per the germline V gene, CDR1 is DFQATT and CDR2 is SNEGSKA (reference sequence). This CDR3 is CSARVFDGYTF. The CDR3 DNA reads as TGCAGTGCTAGAGTTTTCGATGGCTACACCTTC.

The rearrangement uses TRBV5-1 and TRBJ1-1; D possibly corresponds to TRBD1 (6 bases). The V gene's germline CDR1 is SGHRS and CDR2 YFSETQ. The V end lost 8 bases, the J end lost 4 bases, and 15 bases lay between the germline ends. The CDR3 consists of 13 residues. The CDR3 sequence: CASAPAGVTEAFF. CDR3 sequence (DNA): TGCGCCAGTGCGCCAGCAGGGGTCACTGAAGCTTTCTTT.

The chain couples TRBV29-1 to TRBJ2-1; D perhaps matches TRBD1 (6 bases). The CDR3 has 17 amino acids. V was cut by 0 bases and J by 3 bases, with 18 bases left in between. Germline CDR1 and CDR2: SQVTM and ANQGSEA. The CDR3 DNA reads TGCAGCGTTGAAGATCTTCTCCGACAGGTGCGCTACAATGAGCAGTTCTTC. Amino acids: CSVEDLLRQVRYNEQFF.